The 10 T cell receptor beta chains below were found in one sample sequenced in a study of T-cell reconstitution after alpha-beta-depleted transplantation in children. Unique molecular identifiers tagged the TCRbeta library. A single record per CDR3 protein comes from TCRdb applying MiXCR to the PCR reads. The table has over 200,000 distinct CDR3 sequences, approximately 9.5% seen once. The source material was PBMCs from the stem cell graft donor, sampled from the stem cell graft. The receptors were sampled from a human donor who donated a stem cell graft to a child with acute lymphoblastic leukemia.

This clonotype has more than one count but fewer than ten. The rearrangement joins TRBV29-1 to TRBJ2-3; 10 bases match TRBD2. The germline CDR1 and CDR2 sequences are SQVTM and ANQGSEA. V dropped 6 bases and J dropped 0; count of bases not matched to a gene: 12. The CDR3 is 17 residues long. The CDR3 DNA is TGCAGCGTCCGAGCGGGGGGGAGTCCCGTCAGCACAGATACGCAGTATTTT. It specifies CSVRAGGSPVSTDTQYF.

This clonotype was observed a few times. The chain couples TRBV20-1 to TRBJ2-1, with 9 bases fitting TRBD2. CDR3 length: 16 amino acids. Germline V gene sequence: CDR1 DFQATT, CDR2 SNEGSKA (reference sequence). V lost 6 bases, J lost 7 bases, and 16 bases stayed unmatched. CDR3 region: CSAPPPLAGQGNEQFF. The CDR3 coding sequence is TGCAGTGCCCCGCCCCCACTAGCGGGCCAGGGGAATGAGCAGTTCTTC.

CDR3 sequence reads: CASSLVVPESTEKLFF. The CDR3 DNA sequence: TGCGCCAGCAGCTTGGTGGTCCCCGAGTCCACTGAAAAACTGTTTTTT. The rearrangement links TRBV5-1 to TRBJ1-4; D gene ambiguous. The V and J ends lost 0 bases and 7 bases respectively, with 16 bases between them. The germline V gene encodes CDR1 SGHRS and CDR2 YFSETQ. The CDR3 covers 16 residues.

This clonotype was seen repeatedly, ten times or more. J is TRBJ2-1 and V is TRBV6-5; D unresolved. The CDR3 runs to 14 residues. Trimming took 0 bases from V and 8 from J, leaving 11 bases between them. Germline CDR1 is MNHEY and CDR2 is SVGAGI. CDR3 amino acids: CASSYSGPRDEQFF. The CDR3 region has the DNA TGTGCCAGCAGTTACTCTGGGCCCCGGGATGAGCAGTTCTTC.

Ten or more counts support this clonotype. The chain is built from TRBV27 and TRBJ2-3; D not certain. Germline lookup yields CDR1 MNHEY and CDR2 SMNVEV (reference sequence). The CDR3 has 12 amino acids. V was clipped by 2 bases and J by 8 bases, with 8 bases between them. CDR3 protein: CASSLGLGTQYF. In DNA, the CDR3 is TGTGCCAGCAGTTTAGGCCTGGGTACGCAGTATTTT.

The chain has TRBV4-2 and TRBJ2-3; D remains unclear. Germline V CDR1 and CDR2: LGHNA, YNFKEQ. V lost 4 bases and J 3 bases, leaving 11 bases between the germline ends. There are 14 residues in the CDR3. CDR3 sequence (DNA): TGTGCCAGCAGCCCGCGCGGCTTAACAGATACGCAGTATTTT. Translation gives CASSPRGLTDTQYF.

This sequence joins TRBV5-5 and TRBJ2-2, with a weak D call TRBD2 (5 bases). CDR1 is SGHKS and CDR2 is YYEKEE in the germline V gene (reference sequence). The V end lost 9 bases, the J end lost 2 bases, and 11 bases lay between the germline ends. This CDR3 comprises 13 residues. The CDR3 coding sequence is TGTGCCATGACGGACTTAAACACCGGGGAGCTGTTTTTT. It yields the protein CAMTDLNTGELFF.

This clonotype was counted ten times or more. This sequence joins TRBV12-3 or TRBV12-4 and TRBJ2-1; TRBD2 matches at 9 bases. The CDR3 contains 16 residues. The V gene end was trimmed by 6 bases and the J gene end by 0 bases; junction bases not matched to a gene: 6. Here the CDR3 reads CASSRLAVSSYNEQFF. The DNA of the CDR3 is TGTGCCAGCAGCCGACTAGCGGTGAGCTCCTACAATGAGCAGTTCTTC.

The rearrangement links TRBV20-1 to TRBJ2-1, with 9 positions matching TRBD2. CDR1 and CDR2 from the germline V gene are DFQATT and SNEGSKA (reference sequence). CDR3 length: 16 amino acids. Trimming cost V 1 base and J 4 bases; bases outside gene matches: 8. The CDR3 sequence: CSARAQGGGAYNEQFF. CDR3 in DNA: TGCAGTGCTAGAGCCCAGGGCGGGGGGGCGTACAATGAGCAGTTCTTC.

In its sample, this clonotype was seen many times. The chain couples TRBV7-2 to TRBJ2-2; D tentatively reads TRBD1 or TRBD2 (5 bases each). The CDR3 contains 15 residues. The germline V gene has CDR1 SGHTA and CDR2 FQGNSA. V lost 4 bases and J 4 bases, leaving 13 bases between the germline ends. The CDR3 reads CASSWGRRGTGELFF. The DNA of the CDR3 is TGTGCCAGCAGCTGGGGACGCCGGGGCACCGGGGAGCTGTTTTTT.